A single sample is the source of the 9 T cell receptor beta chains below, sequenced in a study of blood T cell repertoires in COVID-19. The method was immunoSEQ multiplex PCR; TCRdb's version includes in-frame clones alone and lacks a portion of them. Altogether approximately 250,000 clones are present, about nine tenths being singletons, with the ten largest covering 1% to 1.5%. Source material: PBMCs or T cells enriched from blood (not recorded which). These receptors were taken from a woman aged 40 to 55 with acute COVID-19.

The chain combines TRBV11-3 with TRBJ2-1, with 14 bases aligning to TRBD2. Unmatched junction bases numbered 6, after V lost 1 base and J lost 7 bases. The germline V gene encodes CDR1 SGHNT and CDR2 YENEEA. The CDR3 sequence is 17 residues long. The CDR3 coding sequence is TGTGCCAGCAGCTTAGCCCGACTAGCGGGAGGGCCTAATGAGCAGTTCTTC. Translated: CASSLARLAGGPNEQFF.

The CDR3 nucleotides read TGTGCCAGCAGCTTAGGCACTCAGGGGTTCTACGAGCAGTACGTC. Translation: CASSLGTQGFYEQYV. The rearrangement joins TRBV7-2 to TRBJ2-7, with TRBD1 as a possible D gene (6 bases). V lost 1 base to trimming and J lost 3 bases, with 13 bases between them. Looked up from germline, CDR1 is SGHTA and CDR2 is FQGNSA. The CDR3 loop spans 15 amino acids.

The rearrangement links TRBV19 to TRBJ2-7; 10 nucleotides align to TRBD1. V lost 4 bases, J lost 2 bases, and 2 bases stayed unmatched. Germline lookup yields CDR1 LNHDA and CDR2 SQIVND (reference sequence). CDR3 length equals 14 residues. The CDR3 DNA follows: TGTGCCAGTAGTACGGGACAGGGGACCTACGAGCAGTACGTC. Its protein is CASSTGQGTYEQYV.

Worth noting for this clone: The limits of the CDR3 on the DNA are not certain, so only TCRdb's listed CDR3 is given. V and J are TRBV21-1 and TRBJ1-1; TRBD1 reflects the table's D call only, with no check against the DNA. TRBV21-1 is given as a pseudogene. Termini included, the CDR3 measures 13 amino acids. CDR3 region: CAPFWGVGTEAFF.

The CDR3 DNA sequence: TGCGCCAGCACCGCCGGGATAGAAGCTTTCTTT. Translating gives CASTAGIEAFF. The chain is built from TRBV10-2 and TRBJ1-1; D gene uncertain. The germline V gene has CDR1 WSHSY and CDR2 SAAADI. There are 11 residues in the CDR3. Trimming took off 7 bases at V and 8 bases at J, with 11 bases between the two ends.

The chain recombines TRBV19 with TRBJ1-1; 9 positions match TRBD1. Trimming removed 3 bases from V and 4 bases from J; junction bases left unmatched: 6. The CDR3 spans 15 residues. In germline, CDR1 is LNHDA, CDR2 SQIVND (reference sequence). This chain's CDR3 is CASSMGQGYTTEAFF. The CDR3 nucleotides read TGTGCCAGTAGTATGGGACAGGGTTATACCACTGAAGCTTTCTTT.

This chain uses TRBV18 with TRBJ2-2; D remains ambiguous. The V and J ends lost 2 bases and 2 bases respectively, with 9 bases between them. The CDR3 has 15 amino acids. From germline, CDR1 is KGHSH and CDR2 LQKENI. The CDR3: CASSPRHLNTGELFF. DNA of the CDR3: TGTGCCAGCTCACCAAGACACCTTAACACCGGGGAGCTGTTTTTT. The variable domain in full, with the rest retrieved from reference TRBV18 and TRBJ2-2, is NAGVMQNPRHLVRRRGQEARLRCSPMKGHSHVYWYRQLPEEGLKFMVYLQKENIIDESGMPKERFSAEFPKEGPSILRIQQVVRGDSAAYFCASSPRHLNTGELFFGEGSRLTVL.

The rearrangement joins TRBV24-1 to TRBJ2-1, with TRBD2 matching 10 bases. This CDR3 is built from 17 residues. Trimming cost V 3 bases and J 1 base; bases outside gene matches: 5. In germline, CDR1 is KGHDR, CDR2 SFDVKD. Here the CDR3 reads CATSDRASGSSYNEQFF. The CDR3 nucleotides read TGTGCCACCAGTGATCGGGCTAGCGGGAGTTCCTACAATGAGCAGTTCTTC.

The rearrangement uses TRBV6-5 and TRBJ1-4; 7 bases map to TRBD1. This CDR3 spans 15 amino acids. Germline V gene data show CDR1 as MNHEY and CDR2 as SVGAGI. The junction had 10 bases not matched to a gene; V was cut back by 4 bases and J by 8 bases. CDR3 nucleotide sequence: TGTGCCAGCAGTTTAGGGGGCGGTTTGGGAGAAAAACTGTTTTTT. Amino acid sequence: CASSLGGGLGEKLFF.